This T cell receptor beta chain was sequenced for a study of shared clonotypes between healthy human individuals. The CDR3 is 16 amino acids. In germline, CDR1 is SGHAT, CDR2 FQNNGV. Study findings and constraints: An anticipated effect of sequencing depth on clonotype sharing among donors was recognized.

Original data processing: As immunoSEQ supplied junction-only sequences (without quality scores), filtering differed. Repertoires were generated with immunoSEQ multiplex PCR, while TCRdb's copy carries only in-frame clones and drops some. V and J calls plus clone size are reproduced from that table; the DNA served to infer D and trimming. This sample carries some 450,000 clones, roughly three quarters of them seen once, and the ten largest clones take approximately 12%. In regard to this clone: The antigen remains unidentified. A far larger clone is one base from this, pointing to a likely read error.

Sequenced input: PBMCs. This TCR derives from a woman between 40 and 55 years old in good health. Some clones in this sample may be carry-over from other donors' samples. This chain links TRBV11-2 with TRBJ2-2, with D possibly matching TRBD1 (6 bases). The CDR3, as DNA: TGTGCCAGCAGCCTATTGGGGGCAGGGGACACCGGGGAGCTGCTTTTT. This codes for CASSLLGAGDTGELLF.